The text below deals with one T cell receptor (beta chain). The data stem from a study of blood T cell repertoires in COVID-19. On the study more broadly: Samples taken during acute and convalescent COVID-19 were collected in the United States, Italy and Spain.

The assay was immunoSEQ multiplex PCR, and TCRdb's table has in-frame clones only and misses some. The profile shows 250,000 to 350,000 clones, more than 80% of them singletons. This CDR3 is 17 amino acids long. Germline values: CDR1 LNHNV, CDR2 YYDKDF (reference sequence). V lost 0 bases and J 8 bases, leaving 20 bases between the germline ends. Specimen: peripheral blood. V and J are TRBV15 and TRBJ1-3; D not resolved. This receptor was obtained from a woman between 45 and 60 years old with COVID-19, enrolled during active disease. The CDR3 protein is CATSRDTRGPFEHTIYF. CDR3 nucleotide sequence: TGTGCCACCAGCAGAGATACCCGAGGCCCTTTCGAACACACCATATATTTT.